What follows are 7 T cell receptor beta chains derived from one specimen sequenced in a study. One entry per CDR3 protein results from TCRdb running MiXCR on the RT-PCR reads. The repertoire consists of about 680,000 distinct CDR3 sequences, with 11% to 15% occurring once and the leading ten covering 3% to 4.5%. Source material: memory CD4+ T cells from blood. These receptors were obtained from a female donor in good health, serving as a healthy control.

This clonotype has at least ten counts. This CDR3 is CASSSSQGAHEQFF. In nucleotides, the CDR3 is TGTGCCAGCAGCTCAAGCCAAGGGGCCCATGAGCAGTTCTTC. The chain employs TRBV27 and TRBJ2-1, with D possibly being TRBD1 (5 bases). V was cut by 6 bases and J by 8 bases, with 17 bases left in between. CDR3 length: 14 amino acids. CDR1 is MNHEY, CDR2 SMNVEV, per germline (reference sequence).

In its sample, this clonotype was seen many times. The gene calls are TRBV28 and TRBJ1-1; D ambiguous. V was pared by 6 bases and J by 5 bases, with 19 bases between. From germline, CDR1 is MDHEN and CDR2 SYDVKM. This CDR3 has 15 residues. Written as DNA, the CDR3 is TGTGCCAGCAGCGCATTAAGGGTCAGAAGAACTGAAGCTTTCTTT. Amino acid sequence: CASSALRVRRTEAFF.

J is TRBJ1-5 and V is TRBV28; maybe TRBD1 (6 bases). This CDR3 contains 16 residues. CDR1 MDHEN and CDR2 SYDVKM come from the germline V gene. V lost 0 bases and J lost 0, with 9 bases in between. As DNA, the CDR3 is TGTGCCAGCAGTTTATGGGGGGCAGGTAGCAATCAGCCCCAGCATTTT. It translates to CASSLWGAGSNQPQHF.

In its sample, this clonotype was seen a few times. V gene TRBV6-5 combines with J gene TRBJ2-4, with 10 bases aligning to TRBD1. The ends lost 6 bases at V and 6 bases at J; junction bases unmatched: 5. CDR1 is MNHEY and CDR2 is SVGAGI in the germline V gene. This CDR3 is built from 14 residues. CDR3 protein: CASRDRGHGNIQYF. CDR3 DNA: TGTGCCAGCAGAGACAGGGGGCATGGAAACATTCAGTACTTC.

This clonotype appeared many times. The chain employs TRBV4-3 and TRBJ1-5, with a possible D match to TRBD1 (6 bases). With 0 bases removed from V and 16 bases from J, the gap between germline ends came to 16 bases. Germline CDR1 is LGHNA and CDR2 is YSLEER. The CDR3 sequence is 13 residues long. In nucleotides, the CDR3 is TGCGCCAGCAGCCAAGAATCAGCAGGGGTTATCCATTTT. Protein sequence: CASSQESAGVIHF.

J is TRBJ2-3 and V is TRBV2, with 8 bases identical to TRBD2. This CDR3 is 16 amino acids long. V was pared by 1 base and J by 3 bases, with 6 bases of the junction left unmatched. CDR1 and CDR2 from the germline V gene are SNHLY and FYNNEI. CDR3 bases: TGTGCCAGCAGTGAAGGACGCGGGGGGCAGACAGATACGCAGTATTTT. Amino acid sequence: CASSEGRGGQTDTQYF.

The chain uses TRBV7-3 and TRBJ2-1; D is undetermined. The CDR3 consists of 14 residues. V lost 5 bases and J 5 bases, leaving 13 bases between the germline ends. The germline CDR1 and CDR2 sequences are SGHTA and FQGTGA. DNA of the CDR3: TGTGCCAGCAGCCCCCCGGGCGGAGACAATGAGCAGTTCTTC. Amino acids: CASSPPGGDNEQFF.